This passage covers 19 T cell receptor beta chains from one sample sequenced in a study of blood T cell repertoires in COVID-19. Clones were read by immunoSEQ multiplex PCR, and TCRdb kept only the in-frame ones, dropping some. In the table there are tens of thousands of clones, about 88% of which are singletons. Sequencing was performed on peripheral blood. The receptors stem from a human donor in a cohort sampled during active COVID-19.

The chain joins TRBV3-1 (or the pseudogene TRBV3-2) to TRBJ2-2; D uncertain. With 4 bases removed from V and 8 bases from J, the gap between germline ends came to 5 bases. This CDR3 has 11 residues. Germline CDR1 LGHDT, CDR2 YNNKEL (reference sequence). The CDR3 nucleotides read TGTGCCAGCAGCCTCCTTGGGGAGCTGTTTTTT. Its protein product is CASSLLGELFF.

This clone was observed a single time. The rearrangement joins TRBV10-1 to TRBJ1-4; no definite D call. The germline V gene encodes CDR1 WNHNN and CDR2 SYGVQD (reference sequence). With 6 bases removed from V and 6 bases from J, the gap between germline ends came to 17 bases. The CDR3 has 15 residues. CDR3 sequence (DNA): TGCGCCAGCAGCGAATCCCGAGGGCGCGATGAAAAACTGTTTTTT. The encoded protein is CASSESRGRDEKLFF.

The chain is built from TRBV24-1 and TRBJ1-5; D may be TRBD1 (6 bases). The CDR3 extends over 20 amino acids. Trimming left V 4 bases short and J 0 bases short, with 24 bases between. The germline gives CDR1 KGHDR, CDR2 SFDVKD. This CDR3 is CATSDPKGQWGEISNQPQHF. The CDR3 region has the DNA TGTGCCACCAGTGACCCTAAAGGACAGTGGGGAGAAATTAGCAATCAGCCCCAGCATTTT.

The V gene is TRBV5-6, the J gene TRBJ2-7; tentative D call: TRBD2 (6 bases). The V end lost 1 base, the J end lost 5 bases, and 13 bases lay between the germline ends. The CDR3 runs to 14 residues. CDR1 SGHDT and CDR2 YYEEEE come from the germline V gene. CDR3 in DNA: TGTGCCAGCAGCTTGAACTTAGGGAGGAACGAGCAGTACTTC. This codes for CASSLNLGRNEQYF. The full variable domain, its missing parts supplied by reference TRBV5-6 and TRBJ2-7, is DAGVTQSPTHLIKTRGQQVTLRCSPKSGHDTVSWYQQALGQGPQFIFQYYEEEERQRGNFPDRFSGHQFPNYSSELNVNALLLGDSALYLCASSLNLGRNEQYFGPGTRLTVT.

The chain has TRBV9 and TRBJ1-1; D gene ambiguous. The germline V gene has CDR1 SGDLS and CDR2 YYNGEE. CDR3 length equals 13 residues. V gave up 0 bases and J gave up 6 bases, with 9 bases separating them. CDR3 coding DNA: TGTGCCAGCAGCGTAGGCCCGGGAGCTGAAGCTTTCTTT. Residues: CASSVGPGAEAFF.

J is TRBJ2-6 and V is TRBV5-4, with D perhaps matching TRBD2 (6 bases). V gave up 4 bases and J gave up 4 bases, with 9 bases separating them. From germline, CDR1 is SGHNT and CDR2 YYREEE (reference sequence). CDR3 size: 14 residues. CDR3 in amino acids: CASSREEGANVLTF. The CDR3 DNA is TGTGCCAGCAGCAGGGAGGAGGGGGCCAACGTCCTGACTTTC.

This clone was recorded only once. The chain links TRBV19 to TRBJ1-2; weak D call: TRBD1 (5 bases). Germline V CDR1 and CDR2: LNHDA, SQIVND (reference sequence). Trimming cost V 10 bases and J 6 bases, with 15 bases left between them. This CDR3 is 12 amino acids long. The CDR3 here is CATSTGGDGYTF. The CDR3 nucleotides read TGTGCCACCTCCACGGGGGGTGATGGCTACACCTTC. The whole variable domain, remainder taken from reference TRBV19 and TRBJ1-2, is DGGITQSPKYLFRKEGQNVTLSCEQNLNHDAMYWYRQDPGQGLRLIYYSQIVNDFQKGDIAEGYSVSREKKESFPLTVTSAQKNPTAFYLCATSTGGDGYTFGSGTRLTVV.

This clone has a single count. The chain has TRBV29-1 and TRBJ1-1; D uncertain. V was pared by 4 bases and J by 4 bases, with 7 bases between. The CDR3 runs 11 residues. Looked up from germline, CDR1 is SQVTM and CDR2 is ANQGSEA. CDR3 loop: CSVGQATEAFF. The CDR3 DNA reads TGCAGCGTTGGCCAGGCCACTGAAGCTTTCTTT.

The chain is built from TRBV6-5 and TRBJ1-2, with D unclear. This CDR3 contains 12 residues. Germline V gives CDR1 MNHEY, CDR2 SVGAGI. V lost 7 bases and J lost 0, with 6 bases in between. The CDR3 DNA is TGTGCCAGCACTAGAGCTAACTATGGCTACACCTTC. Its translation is CASTRANYGYTF.

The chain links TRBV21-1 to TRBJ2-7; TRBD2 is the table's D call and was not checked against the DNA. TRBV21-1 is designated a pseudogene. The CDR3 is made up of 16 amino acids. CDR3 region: CASSHTLAGVTYEQYF. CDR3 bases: TGTGCCAGCAGCCATACACTAGCGGGGGTCACCTACGAGCAGTACTTC.

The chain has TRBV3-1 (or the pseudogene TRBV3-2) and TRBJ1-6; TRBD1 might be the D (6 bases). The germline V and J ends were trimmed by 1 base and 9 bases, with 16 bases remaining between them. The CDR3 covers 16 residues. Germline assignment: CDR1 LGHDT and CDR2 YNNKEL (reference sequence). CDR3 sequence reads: CASSQAGTRGTSPLHF. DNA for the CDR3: TGTGCCAGCAGCCAAGCCGGGACACGAGGGACTTCACCCCTCCACTTT.

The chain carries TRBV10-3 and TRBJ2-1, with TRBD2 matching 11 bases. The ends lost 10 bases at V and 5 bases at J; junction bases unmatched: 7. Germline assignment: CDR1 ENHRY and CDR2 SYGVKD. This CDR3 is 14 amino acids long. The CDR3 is CATKGLADHNEQFF. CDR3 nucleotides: TGTGCCACAAAGGGACTAGCGGACCACAATGAGCAGTTCTTC.

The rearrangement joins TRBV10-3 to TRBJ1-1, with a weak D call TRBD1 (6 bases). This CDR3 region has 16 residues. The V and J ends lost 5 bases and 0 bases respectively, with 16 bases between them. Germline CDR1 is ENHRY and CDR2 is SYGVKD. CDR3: CAISLTSQGMNTEAFF. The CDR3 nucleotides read TGTGCCATCAGTCTCACGTCCCAGGGGATGAACACTGAAGCTTTCTTT.

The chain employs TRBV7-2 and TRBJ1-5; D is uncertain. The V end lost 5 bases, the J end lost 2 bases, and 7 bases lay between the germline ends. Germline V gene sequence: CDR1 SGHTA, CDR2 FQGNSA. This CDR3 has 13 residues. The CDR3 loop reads CASSVRGNQPQHF. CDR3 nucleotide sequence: TGTGCCAGCAGCGTACGGGGCAATCAGCCCCAGCATTTT. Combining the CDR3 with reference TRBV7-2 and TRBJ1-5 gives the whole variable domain GAGVSQSPSNKVTEKGKDVELRCDPISGHTALYWYRQSLGQGLEFLIYFQGNSAPDKSGLPSDRFSAERTGGSVSTLTIQRTQQEDSAVYLCASSVRGNQPQHFGDGTRLSIL.

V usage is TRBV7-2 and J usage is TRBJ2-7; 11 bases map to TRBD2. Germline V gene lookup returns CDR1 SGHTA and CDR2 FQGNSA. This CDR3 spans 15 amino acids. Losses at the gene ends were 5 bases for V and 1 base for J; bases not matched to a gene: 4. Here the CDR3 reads CASSPTSGGSYEQYF. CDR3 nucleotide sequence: TGTGCCAGCAGCCCCACTAGCGGGGGATCCTACGAGCAGTACTTC.

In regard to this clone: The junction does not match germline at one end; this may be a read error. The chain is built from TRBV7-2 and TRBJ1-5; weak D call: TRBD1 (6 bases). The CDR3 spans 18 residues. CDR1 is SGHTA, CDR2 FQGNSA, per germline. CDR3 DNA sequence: TGTGTCAGCAGCTTAACCCGGGACATATGGGGCAGCAATCAGCCCCAGCATTTT. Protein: CVSSLTRDIWGSNQPQHF. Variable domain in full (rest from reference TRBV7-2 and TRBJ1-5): GAGVSQSPSNKVTEKGKDVELRCDPISGHTALYWYRQSLGQGLEFLIYFQGNSAPDKSGLPSDRFSAERTGGSVSTLTIQRTQQEDSAVYLCVSSLTRDIWGSNQPQHFGDGTRLSIL.

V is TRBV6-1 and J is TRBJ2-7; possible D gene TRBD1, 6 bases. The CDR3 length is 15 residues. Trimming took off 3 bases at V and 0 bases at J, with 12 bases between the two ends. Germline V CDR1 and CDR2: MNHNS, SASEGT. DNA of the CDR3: TGTGCCAGCAGTGATTTCAGGGGATACTCCTACGAGCAGTACTTC. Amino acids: CASSDFRGYSYEQYF.

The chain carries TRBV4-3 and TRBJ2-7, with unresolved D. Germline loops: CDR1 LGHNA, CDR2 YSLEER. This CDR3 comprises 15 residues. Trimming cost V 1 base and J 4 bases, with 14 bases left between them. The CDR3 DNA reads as TGCGCCAGCAGCCAAGCGGCGGCTACGGGTTACGAGCAGTACTTC. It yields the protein CASSQAAATGYEQYF.

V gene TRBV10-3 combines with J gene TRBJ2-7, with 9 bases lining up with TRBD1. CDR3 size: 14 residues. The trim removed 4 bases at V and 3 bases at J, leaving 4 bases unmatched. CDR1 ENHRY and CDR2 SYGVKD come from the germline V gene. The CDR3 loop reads CAISGDRGFYEQYF. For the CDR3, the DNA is TGTGCCATCAGTGGTGACAGGGGGTTCTACGAGCAGTACTTC.